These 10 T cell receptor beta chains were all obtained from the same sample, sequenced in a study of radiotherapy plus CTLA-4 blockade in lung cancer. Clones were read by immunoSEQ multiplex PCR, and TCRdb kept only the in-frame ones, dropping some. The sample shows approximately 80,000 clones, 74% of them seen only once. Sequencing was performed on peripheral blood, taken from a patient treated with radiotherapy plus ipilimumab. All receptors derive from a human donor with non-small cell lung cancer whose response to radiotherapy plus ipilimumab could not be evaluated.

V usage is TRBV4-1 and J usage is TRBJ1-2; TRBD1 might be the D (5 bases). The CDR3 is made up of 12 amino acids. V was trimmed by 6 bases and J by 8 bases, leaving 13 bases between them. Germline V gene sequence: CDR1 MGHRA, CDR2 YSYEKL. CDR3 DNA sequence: TGCGCCAGCAGAGTCCCAGGGAACGGCTACACCTTC. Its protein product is CASRVPGNGYTF.

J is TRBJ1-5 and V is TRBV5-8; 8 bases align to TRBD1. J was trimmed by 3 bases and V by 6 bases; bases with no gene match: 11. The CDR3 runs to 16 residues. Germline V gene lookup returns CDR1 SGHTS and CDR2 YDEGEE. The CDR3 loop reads CASTPPPGGVNQPQHF. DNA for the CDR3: TGTGCCAGCACTCCGCCGCCAGGGGGCGTCAATCAGCCCCAGCATTTT. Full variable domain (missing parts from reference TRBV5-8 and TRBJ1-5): EAGVTQSPTHLIKTRGQQATLRCSPISGHTSVYWYQQALGLGLQFLLWYDEGEERNRGNFPPRFSGRQFPNYSSELNVNALELEDSALYLCASTPPPGGVNQPQHFGDGTRLSIL.

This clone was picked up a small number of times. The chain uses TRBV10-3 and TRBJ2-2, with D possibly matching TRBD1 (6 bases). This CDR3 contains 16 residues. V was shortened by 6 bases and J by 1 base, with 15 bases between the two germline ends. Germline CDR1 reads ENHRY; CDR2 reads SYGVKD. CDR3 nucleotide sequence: TGTGCCATCAGCGAAACAGGGTCTGAGAACACCGGGGAGCTGTTTTTT. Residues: CAISETGSENTGELFF.

In DNA form, the CDR3 reads TGTGCCAGCAGCTTAGGCCTGGACAGGGTTGATGGCTACACCTTC. Protein product: CASSLGLDRVDGYTF. The chain is built from TRBV13 and TRBJ1-2; 8 positions match TRBD1. Looked up from germline, CDR1 is PRHDT and CDR2 is FYEKMQ (reference sequence). V trimming: 0 bases; J trimming: 6 bases; junction bases outside the gene matches: 6. The length of the CDR3 is 15 residues.

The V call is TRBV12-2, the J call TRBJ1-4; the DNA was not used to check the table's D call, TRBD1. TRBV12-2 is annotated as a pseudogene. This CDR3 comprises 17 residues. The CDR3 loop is CASRSLDLQGKSEKLFF. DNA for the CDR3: TGTGCAAGTCGCTCCCTGGACCTACAGGGGAAAAGTGAAAAACTGTTTTTT.

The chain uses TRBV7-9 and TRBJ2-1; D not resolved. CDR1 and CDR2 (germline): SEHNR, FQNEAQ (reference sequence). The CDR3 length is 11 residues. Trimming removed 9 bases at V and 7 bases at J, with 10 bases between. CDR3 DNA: TGTGCCAGTGGAGTATTTAATGAGCAGTTCTTC. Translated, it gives CASGVFNEQFF.

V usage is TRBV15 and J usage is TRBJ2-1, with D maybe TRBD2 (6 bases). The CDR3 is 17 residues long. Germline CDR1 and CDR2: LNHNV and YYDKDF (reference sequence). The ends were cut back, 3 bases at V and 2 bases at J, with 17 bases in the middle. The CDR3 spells CATSRALSGLTYNEQFF. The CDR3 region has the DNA TGTGCCACCAGCAGGGCCCTCAGCGGGCTCACCTACAATGAGCAGTTCTTC.

The CDR3 sequence is CAWSVRSRTDTQYF. The CDR3 nucleotides are TGTGCCTGGAGTGTTCGGTCCCGCACAGATACGCAGTATTTT. The rearrangement links TRBV30 to TRBJ2-3; D is unresolved. Trimming removed 0 bases at V and 1 base at J, with 8 bases between. CDR3 length equals 14 residues. Germline lookup yields CDR1 GTSNPN and CDR2 SVGIG (reference sequence).

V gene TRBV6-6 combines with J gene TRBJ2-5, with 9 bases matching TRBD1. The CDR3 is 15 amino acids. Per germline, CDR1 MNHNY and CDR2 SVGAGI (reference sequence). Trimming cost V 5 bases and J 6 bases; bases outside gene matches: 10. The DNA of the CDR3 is TGTGCCAGCAGTCCGGGACAGGGTAATGTGAAGACCCAGTACTTC. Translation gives CASSPGQGNVKTQYF.

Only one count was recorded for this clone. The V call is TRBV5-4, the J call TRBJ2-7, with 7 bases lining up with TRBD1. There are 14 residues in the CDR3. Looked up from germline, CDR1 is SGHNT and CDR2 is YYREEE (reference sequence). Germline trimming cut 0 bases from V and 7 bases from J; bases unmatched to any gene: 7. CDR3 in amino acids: CASSLGQGVGEQYF. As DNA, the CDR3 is TGTGCCAGCAGCTTGGGTCAGGGGGTGGGGGAGCAGTACTTC.